Each of the 28 T cell receptor beta chains below was sequenced from the same sample in a study of blood T cell repertoires in COVID-19. Profiling relied on immunoSEQ multiplex PCR, and the TCRdb table lists in-frame clones only, not all of them. The sample records 240,000 or so clones, roughly 89% being singletons. The material sequenced was PBMCs or T cells enriched from blood (not recorded which). These receptors all come from a man aged 35-49 years who had recovered from COVID-19.

The chain links TRBV9 to TRBJ2-5; a possible D gene is TRBD2 (6 bases). The CDR3 length is 14 residues. The germline V gene encodes CDR1 SGDLS and CDR2 YYNGEE. The V end lost 3 bases, the J end lost 5 bases, and 14 bases lay between the germline ends. The CDR3 loop reads CASSGGSGRETQYF. Here the CDR3 DNA reads TGTGCCAGCAGCGGGGGTAGCGGACGGGAGACCCAGTACTTC.

A note on this clone: The same CDR3 arises from other DNA sequences in this sample as well. J is TRBJ2-3 and V is TRBV9; D not resolved. Trimming took 0 bases from V and 0 from J, leaving 2 bases between them. The germline V gene has CDR1 SGDLS and CDR2 YYNGEE. This CDR3 has 13 residues. CDR3 in DNA: TGTGCCAGCAGCGTAGCGAGCACAGATACGCAGTATTTT. The encoded protein is CASSVASTDTQYF.

The chain links TRBV5-4 to TRBJ2-3, with TRBD2 matching over 10 bases. Germline V lookup: CDR1 SGHNT, CDR2 YYREEE (reference sequence). V shed 6 bases and J 4 bases; nucleotides not matched to a gene: 8. This CDR3 contains 15 residues. The CDR3 loop is CASTRGSGGPDTQYF. CDR3 bases: TGTGCCAGCACCCGTGGTAGCGGGGGGCCAGATACGCAGTATTTT.

The chain couples TRBV9 to TRBJ2-1; 7 bases are a match to TRBD1. Germline V gene sequence: CDR1 SGDLS, CDR2 YYNGEE. Trimming at V came to 1 base and at J to 9 bases, leaving 10 bases not matched to a gene. CDR3 length equals 15 residues. The CDR3 nucleotides read TGTGCCAGCAGCGTACTGACCGGGACAGCAGTTGAGCAGTTCTTC. Protein: CASSVLTGTAVEQFF.

The chain joins TRBV5-6 to TRBJ1-3; D uncertain. V lost 0 bases, J lost 6 bases, and 7 bases lay in between. This CDR3 region has 13 residues. Germline assignment: CDR1 SGHDT and CDR2 YYEEEE. CDR3: CASSLDRTNTIYF. The CDR3, as DNA: TGTGCCAGCAGCTTGGACAGAACAAACACCATATATTTT.

This chain joins TRBV18 and TRBJ2-1, with TRBD2 matching 9 bases. Looked up from germline, CDR1 is KGHSH and CDR2 is LQKENI. The junction had 5 bases not matched to a gene; V was cut back by 7 bases and J by 4 bases. The CDR3 sequence is 14 residues long. CDR3 loop: CASCTSGQYNEQFF. The DNA for the CDR3 is TGTGCCAGCTGCACTAGCGGGCAGTACAATGAGCAGTTCTTC.

The chain has TRBV3-1 (or the pseudogene TRBV3-2) and TRBJ2-7, with 14 nucleotides matching TRBD2. Germline V gene lookup returns CDR1 LGHDT and CDR2 YNNKEL (reference sequence). The CDR3 runs to 17 residues. V lost 3 bases, J lost 3 bases, and 7 bases stayed unmatched. The CDR3 DNA reads as TGTGCCAGCAGCCATGCCTCCGGGACTAGCGGGAGCTACGAGCAGTACTTC. Translating it yields CASSHASGTSGSYEQYF.

The chain couples TRBV4-2 to TRBJ1-2; the D gene is possibly TRBD1 (5 bases). In germline, CDR1 is LGHNA, CDR2 YNFKEQ. The CDR3 covers 16 residues. V was shortened by 2 bases and J by 2 bases, with 15 bases between the two germline ends. The DNA of the CDR3 is TGTGCCAGCAGCCAACTCCCCACAAGGGGCAACTATGGCTACACCTTC. This sequence encodes CASSQLPTRGNYGYTF.

The chain links TRBV18 to TRBJ2-3, with 7 bases fitting TRBD1. This CDR3 has 16 amino acids. The germline CDR1 and CDR2 sequences are KGHSH and LQKENI. V was pared by 0 bases and J by 4 bases, with 7 bases of the junction left unmatched. Written as DNA, the CDR3 is TGTGCCAGCTCACCACCCGGGACAGTAGTCCCAGATACGCAGTATTTT. It codes for CASSPPGTVVPDTQYF.

This clone was observed a single time. The genes are TRBV5-4 and TRBJ2-7; 7 bases are shared with TRBD1. CDR1 is SGHNT, CDR2 YYREEE, per germline (reference sequence). The length of the CDR3 is 15 residues. Losses at the gene ends were 3 bases for V and 2 bases for J; bases not matched to a gene: 8. CDR3 protein: CASSYYRDSAYEQYF. In nucleotides, the CDR3 is TGTGCCAGCAGCTATTACCGGGACAGCGCCTACGAGCAGTACTTC.

This clone has only one observation. The chain couples TRBV7-2 to TRBJ2-3; TRBD2 aligns across 11 bases. Germline V lookup: CDR1 SGHTA, CDR2 FQGNSA. The CDR3 runs 16 residues. The ends lost 5 bases at V and 5 bases at J; junction bases unmatched: 9. For the CDR3, the DNA is TGTGCCAGCAGCCCACTAGCGGGGGCGGATGAAGATACGCAGTATTTT. Its protein product is CASSPLAGADEDTQYF.

The chain combines TRBV5-1 with TRBJ1-6; 10 nucleotides line up with TRBD1. The germline gives CDR1 SGHRS, CDR2 YFSETQ. V shed 0 bases, J shed 0 bases, and the junction held 3 bases outside the gene matches. The CDR3 extends over 18 amino acids. The CDR3 region is CASSLGQGASSYNSPLHF. DNA of the CDR3: TGCGCCAGCAGCTTGGGACAGGGGGCGAGCTCCTATAATTCACCCCTCCACTTT.

V usage is TRBV7-9 and J usage is TRBJ2-1; 9 bases agree with TRBD2. Germline V gene data show CDR1 as SEHNR and CDR2 as FQNEAQ (reference sequence). V gave up 4 bases and J gave up 8 bases; unmatched junction bases: 18. This CDR3 is built from 18 residues. CDR3 nucleotide sequence: TGTGCCAGCAGCTCAGGGTATAGCGGGAGCTGGCAAATCGATGAGCAGTTCTTC. Its protein is CASSSGYSGSWQIDEQFF.

The chain employs TRBV10-3 and TRBJ2-5, with 11 nucleotides matching TRBD2. The CDR3 contains 15 residues. The junction had 11 bases not matched to a gene; V was cut back by 11 bases and J by 3 bases. Germline CDR1 and CDR2: ENHRY and SYGVKD. The CDR3 DNA sequence: TGTGCCGCCCGACCGGGTAGCGGGAGGGAAGAGACCCAGTACTTC. Residues: CAARPGSGREETQYF.

V is TRBV19 and J is TRBJ2-5, with TRBD1 as a possible D gene (5 bases). The germline CDR1 and CDR2 sequences are LNHDA and SQIVND (reference sequence). The CDR3 contains 16 residues. V shed 3 bases and J shed 0 bases, with 14 bases lying between them. DNA of the CDR3: TGTGCCAGTAGTATCGGTTTTTGGGGCAACCAAGAGACCCAGTACTTC. It is translated as CASSIGFWGNQETQYF.

The CDR3 is CASSPRATSLYEQYF. CDR3 nucleotides: TGTGCCAGCTCACCACGTGCGACTAGTCTTTACGAGCAGTACTTC. The chain recombines TRBV18 with TRBJ2-7; the D gene is possibly TRBD2 (6 bases). This CDR3 has 15 amino acids. Germline assignment: CDR1 KGHSH and CDR2 LQKENI. The germline V and J ends were trimmed by 1 base and 4 bases, with 14 bases remaining between them.

V and J are TRBV9 and TRBJ2-5; 9 positions match TRBD2. After removal of 1 base from V and 5 bases from J, the junction contained 9 bases not matched to a gene. This CDR3 spans 16 amino acids. CDR1 is SGDLS and CDR2 is YYNGEE in the germline V gene. The CDR3 region has the DNA TGTGCCAGCAGCGTACGGCGGGCTAGCGGGGCGGAGACCCAGTACTTC. It specifies CASSVRRASGAETQYF.

The gene calls are TRBV28 and TRBJ2-1, with 12 bases matching TRBD2. The CDR3 has 17 amino acids. The germline V gene has CDR1 MDHEN and CDR2 SYDVKM. The V and J ends lost 3 bases and 8 bases, in that order; junction bases with no gene match: 11. CDR3 in amino acids: CASSFPTSGRFYDEQFF. The CDR3 DNA sequence: TGTGCCAGCAGTTTCCCGACTAGCGGGAGATTTTACGATGAGCAGTTCTTC.

CDR3 coding DNA: TGTGCCAGCAGCCAGGGGGCGTGGACGTCCTCCTACAATGAGCAGTTCTTC. Translated: CASSQGAWTSSYNEQFF. The gene calls are TRBV4-2 and TRBJ2-1, with D maybe TRBD1 (6 bases). Germline V gene lookup returns CDR1 LGHNA and CDR2 YNFKEQ. The V and J ends lost 3 bases and 0 bases respectively, with 15 bases between them. The CDR3 is made up of 17 amino acids.

The V and J genes are TRBV4-2 and TRBJ1-2; the match to TRBD1 covers 10 bases. V shed 0 bases, J shed 3 bases, and the junction held 4 bases outside the gene matches. Germline CDR1 reads LGHNA; CDR2 reads YNFKEQ. The length of the CDR3 is 16 residues. The chain's CDR3 is CASSQDLGQGYYGYTF. The CDR3 coding sequence is TGTGCCAGCAGCCAAGATCTGGGACAGGGGTACTATGGCTACACCTTC.

This rearrangement joins TRBV7-8 to TRBJ2-3; 7 nucleotides agree with TRBD2. This CDR3 is 14 amino acids long. The V gene end was trimmed by 5 bases and the J gene end by 4 bases; junction bases not matched to a gene: 6. Germline V gives CDR1 SGHVS, CDR2 FQNEAQ. The CDR3 protein is CASSHHRGADTQYF. DNA of the CDR3: TGTGCCAGCAGCCATCATCGGGGGGCAGATACGCAGTATTTT.

CDR3 sequence (DNA): TGTGCCAGCAGCTTAATGGGACAGGGATTTGATACGCAGTATTTT. As protein: CASSLMGQGFDTQYF. This chain links TRBV7-3 with TRBJ2-3; 9 bases line up with TRBD1. Germline V gene lookup returns CDR1 SGHTA and CDR2 FQGTGA. The CDR3 has 15 residues. After removal of 1 base from V and 6 bases from J, the junction contained 5 bases not matched to a gene.

This clone was recorded once. This chain uses TRBV5-1 with TRBJ2-3; D uncertain. The CDR3 length is 15 residues. CDR1 is SGHRS, CDR2 YFSETQ, per germline. Deletions cut 0 bases from V and 1 base from J, with 9 bases between. The CDR3 region is CASSLGSSGTDTQYF. The CDR3 DNA is TGCGCCAGCAGCTTGGGGAGCTCCGGCACAGATACGCAGTATTTT.

The V and J genes are TRBV29-1 and TRBJ2-7; the D gene is possibly TRBD1 (6 bases). This CDR3 comprises 12 residues. CDR1 and CDR2 (germline): SQVTM, ANQGSEA. The ends were cut back, 3 bases at V and 3 bases at J, with 9 bases in the middle. For the CDR3, the DNA is TGCAGCGTTGACCAGGGGAACTACGAGCAGTACTTC. It yields the protein CSVDQGNYEQYF.

In its sample, this clone was seen many times. In DNA, the CDR3 is TGTGCCAGCAGCTCAGGACAGGGCATGCAGACCCAGTACTTC. It yields the protein CASSSGQGMQTQYF. The V and J genes are TRBV7-2 and TRBJ2-5; 8 bases are shared with TRBD1. V shed 4 bases and J 6 bases; nucleotides not matched to a gene: 7. The CDR3 has 14 amino acids. Germline lookup yields CDR1 SGHTA and CDR2 FQGNSA.

J is TRBJ1-6 and V is TRBV5-1; 8 bases line up with TRBD1. After removal of 4 bases from V and 5 bases from J, the junction contained 5 bases not matched to a gene. The CDR3 covers 15 residues. Germline values: CDR1 SGHRS, CDR2 YFSETQ. The DNA for the CDR3 is TGCGCCAGCAGCCGTTCAGGGGGCGATAATTCACCCCTCCACTTT. Translated: CASSRSGGDNSPLHF. Supplemented by reference TRBV5-1 and TRBJ1-6, the full variable domain reads KAGVTQTPRYLIKTRGQQVTLSCSPISGHRSVSWYQQTPGQGLQFLFEYFSETQRNKGNFPGRFSGRQFSNSRSEMNVSTLELGDSALYLCASSRSGGDNSPLHFGNGTRLTVT.

The rearrangement joins TRBV21-1 to TRBJ1-2; TRBD1 was called by the table and not checked on the DNA. TRBV21-1 is marked as a pseudogene. The length of the CDR3 is 16 residues. CDR3 residues: CASSTRGQQLSYGYTF. The CDR3 nucleotides are TGTGCCAGCAGCACCAGGGGGCAACAGCTCAGCTATGGCTACACCTTC.

V and J are TRBV5-1 and TRBJ1-2, with D unclear. Germline V gene sequence: CDR1 SGHRS, CDR2 YFSETQ. The germline V and J ends were trimmed by 0 bases and 7 bases, with 16 bases remaining between them. The CDR3 is 15 amino acids. CDR3 protein: CASSLAVEEYGGYTF. Written as DNA, the CDR3 is TGCGCCAGCAGCTTGGCGGTTGAGGAATATGGTGGCTACACCTTC.